This T cell receptor (beta chain) emerged from a study of blood T cell repertoires in COVID-19. The V segment lost 4 bases and the J segment 0 bases; nucleotides outside the gene matches: 4. Germline V gives CDR1 SGHRS, CDR2 YFSETQ. The length of the CDR3 is 15 residues. TCRdb's copy holds only in-frame clones and misses some; the assay was immunoSEQ multiplex PCR. The sample yields 300,000 to 400,000 clones, 88% seen once. Sequencing used PBMCs or T cells enriched from blood (not recorded which). This clonotype was sampled from a man between 25 and 39 years old who had recovered from COVID-19. This chain joins TRBV5-1 and TRBJ1-1; 9 bases line up with TRBD1. CDR3 sequence: CASSAGQGMNTEAFF. In DNA form, the CDR3 reads TGCGCCAGCAGCGCCGGACAGGGGATGAACACTGAAGCTTTCTTT.